This paragraph covers one T cell receptor (beta chain) sequence. Its antigen is unidentified. This sample was included in a study of T cell responses to AZD1222 COVID-19 vaccine. Study-level results: Females made up more of the donors, who were largely white British, and clonal diversity may have come out too low. Once two AZD1222 doses were given, Spike-specific TCR breadth and depth went up.

From germline, CDR1 is LNHDA and CDR2 SQIVND (reference sequence). The V gene end was trimmed by 3 bases and the J gene end by 4 bases; junction bases not matched to a gene: 11. The CDR3 totals 19 residues. Sequencing used immunoSEQ multiplex PCR; TCRdb keeps in-frame clones, though not all of them. The repertoire includes fewer than 150,000 clones, about nine tenths of them detected once, and around 3.6% sits in the top ten. The sequences come from peripheral blood, collected on day 0 of AZD1222 vaccination. The chain employs TRBV19 and TRBJ2-5; 16 bases align to TRBD2. The receptor was derived from an adult in good health. The CDR3 DNA reads TGTGCCAGTAGTATGGGACTAGCGGGGGGGTCCGTTTTCGGAGAGACCCAGTACTTC. It yields the protein CASSMGLAGGSVFGETQYF. The variable domain in full, with the rest retrieved from reference TRBV19 and TRBJ2-5, is DGGITQSPKYLFRKEGQNVTLSCEQNLNHDAMYWYRQDPGQGLRLIYYSQIVNDFQKGDIAEGYSVSREKKESFPLTVTSAQKNPTAFYLCASSMGLAGGSVFGETQYFGPGTRLLVL.